These T cell receptor beta chains were read from a single sample in a study of T cells in Graves' hyperthyroidism and ophthalmopathy. TCRdb processed the multiplex PCR reads anew with MiXCR; each CDR3 protein has one entry. The table lists hundreds of thousands of distinct CDR3 sequences, over 15% of them singletons. The sample taken for sequencing was blood. These receptors were taken from a woman younger than 30 with Graves' hyperthyroidism. CDR3s include the opening cysteine and the closing phenylalanine or tryptophan. The D gene is left open where the match is weak. The size field is filled for only some rows; it gives once, few, many or a size class.

>-|TRBJ2-2|few|TRBV9
TGTGCCAGCAGCCCCCGAACGGACGGGGAGCTGTTTTTT
CASSPRTDGELFF
>-|TRBJ2-3|few|TRBV7-8
TGTGCCAGCAGCCTCCTAAGGGGAGGCACAGATACGCAGTATTTT
CASSLLRGGTDTQYF
>-|TRBJ1-2|many|TRBV6-2/TRBV6-3
TGTGCCAGCAGTCGCGCTGGCTATGGCTACACCTTC
CASSRAGYGYTF
>-|TRBJ2-2|-|TRBV12-3/TRBV12-4
TGTGCCAGCAGTGGCTCGATCAGGGTAGCAATCGGGGAGCTGTTTTTT
CASSGSIRVAIGELFF
>-|TRBJ2-6|once|TRBV11-2
TGTGCCAGCGGCTTAGGGAAGCCACCCTCTGGGGCCAACGTCCTGACTTTC
CASGLGKPPSGANVLTF
>-|TRBJ2-1|-|TRBV7-6
TGTGCCAGCAGCTCCTTTAAAGGGACCCCTTACAATGAGCAGTTCTTC
CASSSFKGTPYNEQFF
>TRBD2|TRBJ2-3|many|TRBV24-1
TGTGCCACCAGTCCTAGCGGGAGGGCCCGCCAGCACACAGATACGCAGTATTTT
CATSPSGRARQHTDTQYF
>-|TRBJ2-7|many|TRBV7-9
TGTGCCAGCAGCTTAGCGGGTCAGGCACTTTACGAGCAGTACTTC
CASSLAGQALYEQYF
>TRBD1|TRBJ2-5|many|TRBV10-3
TGTGCCATCAGAAAGACAGGGGGGGAGACCCAGTACTTC
CAIRKTGGETQYF
>-|TRBJ1-1|many|TRBV9
TGTGCCAGCAGCGTCGCAGGGAACACTGAAGCTTTCTTT
CASSVAGNTEAFF
>TRBD2|TRBJ2-1|many|TRBV11-3
TGTGCCAGCAGCCTAGGAGGTGGACTAGCGGTATCCTACAATGAGCAGTTCTTC
CASSLGGGLAVSYNEQFF
>-|TRBJ1-2|-|TRBV24-1
TGTGCCACCTTACCCCTTCCGGGTGGCTACACCTTC
CATLPLPGGYTF
>TRBD2|TRBJ2-1|many|TRBV20-1
TGCAGCGTAGGACTAGCGGGAGGTCTTTTGCGTGAGCAGTTCTTC
CSVGLAGGLLREQFF
>-|TRBJ2-5|few|TRBV4-1
TGCGCCAGCAGCCATTCTCGTGGAGGGACGCAGGAGACCCAGTACTTC
CASSHSRGGTQETQYF
>TRBD1|TRBJ1-1|-|TRBV3-1
TGTGCCAGCGGGACAGGCAACACTGAAGCTTTCTTT
CASGTGNTEAFF
>-|TRBJ2-3|few|TRBV12-3/TRBV12-4
TGTGCCAGCAGTTACAGGGCTCCAGGTACGCAGTATTTT
CASSYRAPGTQYF
>TRBD2|TRBJ2-1|few|TRBV10-3
TGTGCCATCGGCGTAATAGCGGGGCACAATGAGCAGTTCTTC
CAIGVIAGHNEQFF
>-|TRBJ1-2|-|TRBV12-3/TRBV12-4
TGTGCCAGCAGTTTAAGGGCAGTCCGTAACTATGGCTACACCTTC
CASSLRAVRNYGYTF
>-|TRBJ2-5|many|TRBV2
TGTGCCACTACGGACCGACCTGGGGAGACCCAGTACTTC
CATTDRPGETQYF
>TRBD1|TRBJ1-5|many|TRBV20-1
TGCAGTGCTAAGGGACAGGGGTCTCGTCAGCCCCAGCATTTT
CSAKGQGSRQPQHF
>TRBD2|TRBJ2-1|few|TRBV5-6
TGTGCCAGCAACGGAGGAGGACTAGCGGGAGGGCCTTTTACCTACAATGAGCAGTTCTTC
CASNGGGLAGGPFTYNEQFF
>-|TRBJ2-1|-|TRBV3-1
TGTGCCAGCAGCCTAGCGGGACAGGGACGCATCAATGAGCAGTTCTTC
CASSLAGQGRINEQFF
>-|TRBJ1-2|-|TRBV2
TGTGCCAGCAGTGACGAAGTAAGAAATGGCTACACCTTC
CASSDEVRNGYTF
>TRBD1|TRBJ1-5|many|TRBV20-1
TGCAGTGCTGGGACAGGGGAGGACAATCAGCCCCAGCATTTT
CSAGTGEDNQPQHF
>-|TRBJ1-4|few|TRBV15
TGTGCCACCAGCAGAGAGAGTGGGACAACTAATGAAAAACTGTTTTTT
CATSRESGTTNEKLFF
>-|TRBJ1-2|many|TRBV15
TGTGCCACCAGCAGAGATCTGGCCAGCCCCTATGGCTACACCTTC
CATSRDLASPYGYTF
>-|TRBJ2-5|many|TRBV6-2/TRBV6-3
TGTGCCAGCAGTTGTTGCCCGGGCAACCAGTACTTC
CASSCCPGNQYF
>-|TRBJ2-2|many|TRBV29-1
TGCAGCGTTGAAGGCGGGGAAGGCACCGGGGAGCTGTTTTTT
CSVEGGEGTGELFF
>-|TRBJ1-1|many|TRBV6-6
TGTGCCAGCAGTTACGAAGGGAGCACTGAAGCTTTCTTT
CASSYEGSTEAFF
>-|TRBJ1-5|many|TRBV28
TGTGCCAGCAGTTTATGGATGGGAGCAGGTCAGCCCCAGCATTTT
CASSLWMGAGQPQHF
>-|TRBJ1-1|many|TRBV12-3/TRBV12-4
TGTGCCAGCAGTTACTCACGAGATCCTGAAGCTTTCTTT
CASSYSRDPEAFF
>-|TRBJ1-1|few|TRBV30
TGTGCCTGGAACGAAGGACCATTCGGGACTGAAGCTTTCTTT
CAWNEGPFGTEAFF
>TRBD1|TRBJ1-2|many|TRBV7-9
TGTGCCAGCAGCTTAGCAGGGACAGGGGCTTACGCCTTC
CASSLAGTGAYAF
>TRBD1|TRBJ2-1|-|TRBV19
TGTGCCAGTAGTGCGGATATGGGAAGGGGGCGCAAATTGGATGAGCAGTTCTTC
CASSADMGRGRKLDEQFF
>TRBD2|TRBJ2-5|few|TRBV5-1
TGCGCCAGCAGCTTGGTTCCGGGGGGAGAGGAGACCCAGTACTTC
CASSLVPGGEETQYF